This T cell receptor beta chain came from a study of Graves' ophthalmopathy and Graves' hyperthyroidism listed by TCRdb under 2018. As for the study more broadly: Peripheral blood was collected before any treatment was given, at the time of initial diagnosis. To tell Graves' ophthalmopathy apart from Graves' hyperthyroidism, and to predict which patients would progress to ophthalmopathy, the study relied on TCR beta repertoire signatures. In total, 135 blood samples were TCR-sequenced: 43 ophthalmopathy, under 85 hyperthyroidism and some 17 hyperthyroidism-to-ophthalmopathy patients. To explore V-J signatures distinguishing ophthalmopathy from hyperthyroidism, a discovery set of 100 patients (roughly 45 ophthalmopathy, some 57 stable hyperthyroidism) was enrolled. An independent validation cohort was composed of some 19 hyperthyroidism patients and approximately 15 patients who later progressed from hyperthyroidism to ophthalmopathy. In over 5 hyperthyroidism patients, the T-cell repertoire of thyroid tissue was compared with the T-cell repertoire of blood. Once sampling was done, hyperthyroidism patients were given methimazole at a starting dose of 30 mg daily, while ophthalmopathy patients were given high-dose intravenous methylprednisolone. The 100 or so discovery patients were randomly split 7:3 into training and test sets. Results and caveats for the whole study, not just this receptor: In validation, the model predicted ophthalmopathy progression with roughly 68% sensitivity and about 77% specificity; fewer than 15 predicted patients were CT-confirmed with GO in a median of approximately 6.5 months. Most expanded thyroid clonotypes with a frequency above 0.001 also appeared in blood, which suggests that blood repertoires may reflect the immune response in the thyroid. Ophthalmopathy was separated from stable hyperthyroidism by the 13-signature model with about 88% sensitivity and around 81% specificity in cross-validation and with 80%/75% in the test set. Sample size was not statistically predetermined, and group allocation was not concealed from the investigators.

The germline V gene provides CDR1 MNHNS and CDR2 SASEGT. Trimming costs V 4 bases and J 6 bases, and their ends lie 9 bases apart. The CDR3 holds 13 amino acids from the cysteine to the phenylalanine. The only DNA kept is the CDR3, 39 bases in frame from the first base. This clonotype was picked up many times. The antigen this receptor binds is unknown. Base qualities are not recorded, but no much larger clone differs from it by a single base. TCR beta CDR3 regions were amplified from RNA transcripts for repertoire sequencing. A first-round RT-PCR used HTBI primers with the Qiagen OneStep RT-PCR kit, followed by a second-round multiplex PCR, size selection and purification. Sequencing of the libraries was carried out on an Illumina HiSeq2000 in paired-end mode with 100 bp reads. Per the source publication's procedure: SOAPnuke was used to process the reads, throwing out any read that had adapters, had uncalled bases, had a mean Phred below 15, or lacked an exact constant-primer or identifier match. COPE v1.2.5 was used to merge high-quality paired reads. Each unique nucleotide sequence was treated as a clonotype, and MiTCR v1.1 was used to align the clonotypes to the IMGT TRB V, D and J references. Analysis was restricted to V-J combinations with a frequency above 0.0001, which covered about 99% of repertoires. For each V-J combination, a TCR clonal expansion and chaos score was defined as F50 clonal expansion divided by the chaos observed in the TCRdist matrix. Welch's t-statistics and random forest were used to narrow the features down to more than 10 V-J combinations, which were then fed into a naive Bayes classifier. Thyroid-blood repertoire similarity was quantified with the Morisita-Horn index. TCRdb trimmed public reads at Q25 via fastp, called clones via MiXCR and kept in-frame beta chains. Each entry is one CDR3 protein sequence, shown with its most common DNA and genes. Clone size and V and J calls follow TCRdb, not the original study. For this sample there are approximately 480,000 distinct CDR3 sequences; approximately 15% appear just once. In total, the top ten clones hold 8% to 10% of the sample.

Patients with ophthalmopathy had moderately to severely active disease, with a Clinical Activity Score of 3 or more, a NOSPECS grade of 4 or more, and a disease duration of less than 3 months. Patients were excluded if they had other autoimmune diseases, uncontrolled infections, pregnancy or lactation. Diagnosis was based on clinical symptoms, serum thyroxine, TRAb, thyroid ultrasound and orbital computed tomography. PBMCs were isolated from 10 ml of fresh peripheral blood by Ficoll-Paque density gradient centrifugation. Trizol reagent was used to extract the total RNA, and its quality was then checked on an Agilent 2100 Bioanalyzer.

The V gene is TRBV6-1 and the J gene is TRBJ2-2; no D gene can be assigned with confidence. Sequenced: blood. The sequence derives from a woman between 25 and 40 years old with Graves' ophthalmopathy. Donor details come from another sample of the same person, matched by shared clones. The DNA sequence follows: TGTGCCAGCAGTGCATACTCATCCGGGGAGCTGTTTTTT. Translated, it reads CASSAYSSGELFF.